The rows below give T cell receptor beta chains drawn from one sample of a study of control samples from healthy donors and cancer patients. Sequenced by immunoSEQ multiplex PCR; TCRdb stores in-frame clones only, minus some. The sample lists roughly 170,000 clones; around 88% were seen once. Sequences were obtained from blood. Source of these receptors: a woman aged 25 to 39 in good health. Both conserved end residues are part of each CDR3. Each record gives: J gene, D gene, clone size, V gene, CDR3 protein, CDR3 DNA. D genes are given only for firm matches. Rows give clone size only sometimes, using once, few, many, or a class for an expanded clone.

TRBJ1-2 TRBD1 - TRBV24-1 CATSDTDRVEGYTF TGTGCCACCAGTGATACGGACAGGGTGGAAGGCTACACCTTC
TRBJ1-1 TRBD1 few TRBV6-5 CASRNRDRQGEAFF TGTGCCAGCAGGAACCGGGACAGGCAAGGAGAAGCTTTCTTT
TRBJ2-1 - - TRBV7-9 CASSSASWGNEQFF TGTGCCAGCAGCTCAGCGTCGTGGGGGAATGAGCAGTTCTTC
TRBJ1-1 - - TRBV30 CAWSEGRGTEAFF TGTGCCTGGAGTGAAGGACGGGGGACTGAAGCTTTCTTT
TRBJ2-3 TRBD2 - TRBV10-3 CAISEGLAGGPNPDTQYF TGTGCCATCAGTGAGGGATTAGCGGGGGGGCCTAACCCAGATACGCAGTATTTT
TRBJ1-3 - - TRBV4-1 CASSQDRTAGNTIYF TGCGCCAGCAGCCAAGATCGGACAGCTGGAAACACCATATATTTT
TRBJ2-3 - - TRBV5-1 CASSGGASGTDTQYF TGCGCCAGCAGCGGCGGCGCTAGCGGCACAGATACGCAGTATTTT
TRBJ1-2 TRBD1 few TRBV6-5 CASRGLGQGFDGYTF TGTGCCAGCAGGGGCTTGGGACAGGGGTTCGATGGCTACACCTTC
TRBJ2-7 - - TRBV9 CASSVASDPTYEQYF TGTGCCAGCAGCGTAGCTAGTGACCCTACCTACGAGCAGTACTTC
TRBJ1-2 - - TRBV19 CASQTAYGYTF TGTGCCAGTCAGACAGCGTATGGCTACACCTTC
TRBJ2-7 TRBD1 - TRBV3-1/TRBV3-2 CASSPTGASYEQYF TGTGCCAGCAGCCCAACAGGGGCCTCCTACGAGCAGTACTTC
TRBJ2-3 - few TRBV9 CASSGKTVADTQYF TGTGCCAGCAGCGGGAAGACAGTCGCAGATACGCAGTATTTT
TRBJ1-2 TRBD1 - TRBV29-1 CSVRDRYGYTF TGCAGCGTTAGGGACAGGTATGGCTACACCTTC
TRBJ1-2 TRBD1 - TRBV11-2 CASSSGGAGTGYTF TGTGCCAGCAGCTCAGGGGGCGCAGGGACGGGCTACACCTTC
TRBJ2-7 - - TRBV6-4 CASSVLSRSPYEQYF TGTGCCAGCAGTGTTCTTTCCCGGTCGCCGTACGAGCAGTACTTC
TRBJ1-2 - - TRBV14 CASSPDTIYGYTF TGTGCCAGCAGCCCGGACACTATCTATGGCTACACCTTC
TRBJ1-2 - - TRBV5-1 CASSGEGIRGYIF TGCGCCAGCAGTGGGGAGGGAATTCGTGGCTACATCTTC
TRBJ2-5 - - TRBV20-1 CSARDLSNQYF TGCAGTGCTAGAGATCTGAGCAACCAGTACTTC
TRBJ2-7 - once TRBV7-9 CASSPPLHSSEQYF TGTGCCAGCAGCCCGCCCCTTCACAGCTCCGAGCAGTACTTC
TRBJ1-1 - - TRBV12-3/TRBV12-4 CASSLGPNTEAFF TGTGCCAGCAGTCTCGGACCAAACACTGAAGCTTTCTTT
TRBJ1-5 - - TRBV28 CASSLTPAGFNQPQHF TGTGCCAGCAGTTTAACCCCCGCAGGGTTTAATCAGCCCCAGCATTTT
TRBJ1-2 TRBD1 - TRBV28 CASSLSRIRSDRGDGYTF TGTGCCAGCAGTTTGTCTCGTATTCGAAGTGACAGGGGGGATGGCTACACCTTC
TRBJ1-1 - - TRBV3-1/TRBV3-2 CASSRGPRREAFF TGTGCCAGCAGCCGCGGACCCCGGCGGGAGGCTTTCTTT
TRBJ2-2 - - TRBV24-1 CATSGIGGGIGTGELFF TGTGCCACCAGTGGCATAGGAGGGGGGATAGGAACCGGGGAGCTGTTTTTT
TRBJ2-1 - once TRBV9 CASNVGSYNEQFF TGTGCCAGCAATGTAGGGTCGTACAATGAGCAGTTCTTC
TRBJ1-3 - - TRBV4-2 CASSLLTWGPGNTIYF TGTGCCAGCAGCCTGCTCACGTGGGGCCCTGGAAACACCATATATTTT
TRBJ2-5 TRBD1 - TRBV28 CASSPSSKGARRETQYF TGTGCCAGCAGTCCATCTTCGAAGGGGGCGCGGAGGGAGACCCAGTACTTC
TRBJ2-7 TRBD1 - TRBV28 CASSFTGGMVEQYF TGTGCCAGCAGTTTCACAGGGGGTATGGTCGAGCAGTACTTC
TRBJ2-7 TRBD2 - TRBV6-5 CASSYRASGRDEQYF TGTGCCAGCAGTTACCGCGCTAGCGGGAGAGACGAGCAGTACTTC
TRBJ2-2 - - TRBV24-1 CATSDFGELFF TGTGCCACCAGTGATTTTGGGGAGCTGTTTTTT
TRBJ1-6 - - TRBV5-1 CASSLQPPNSPLHF TGCGCCAGCAGCCTGCAACCACCTAATTCACCCCTCCACTTT
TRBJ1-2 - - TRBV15 CATSRDNYGYTF TGTGCCACCAGCAGAGATAATTATGGCTACACCTTC
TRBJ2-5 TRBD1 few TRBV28 CASRSQGARKETQYF TGTGCCAGCAGGTCTCAGGGGGCGCGGAAAGAGACCCAGTACTTC
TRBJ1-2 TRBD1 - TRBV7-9 CASSSFRDSYGYTF TGTGCCAGCAGCTCCTTCCGGGACAGCTATGGCTACACCTTC
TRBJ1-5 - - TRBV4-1 CASSHITGGQPQHF TGCGCCAGCAGCCATATAACAGGTGGACAGCCCCAGCATTTT
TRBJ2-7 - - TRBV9 CASSVITGHEQYF TGTGCCAGCAGCGTGATTACGGGGCACGAGCAGTACTTC
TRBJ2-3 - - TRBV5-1 CASSLAGQLTDTQYF TGCGCCAGCAGCTTGGCCGGACAGCTCACAGATACGCAGTATTTT
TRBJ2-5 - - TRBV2 CASKFSGRGETQYF TGTGCCAGCAAGTTTTCGGGTCGAGGGGAGACCCAGTACTTC
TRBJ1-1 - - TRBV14 CASSPGRSEAFF TGTGCCAGCAGCCCGGGACGGTCTGAAGCTTTCTTT
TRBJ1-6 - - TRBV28 CASLQGSYNSPLHF TGTGCCAGTCTACAGGGTTCCTATAATTCACCCCTCCACTTT
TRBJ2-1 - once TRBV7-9 CASSPLGHYINEQFF TGTGCCAGCAGCCCACTGGGTCATTACATTAATGAGCAGTTCTTC
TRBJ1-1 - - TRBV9 CASSEATVRTEAFF TGTGCCAGCAGCGAGGCCACGGTGAGGACTGAAGCTTTCTTT